Listed here are 28 T cell receptor beta chains from one sample, sequenced in a study of shared clonotypes between healthy human individuals. Measured with immunoSEQ multiplex PCR; TCRdb has only the in-frame clones, and not every one. Seen here are about 2,500,000 clones, around 90% observed once, and the top ten hold about 0.13%. Specimen: naive CD4+ T cells sorted from blood. Indicated subset: CD45RA+ positively selected. The receptors stem from a man aged 18-30 years in good health.

The chain employs TRBV28 and TRBJ1-5; TRBD1 is a possible D gene (5 bases). Germline CDR1 is MDHEN and CDR2 is SYDVKM. The CDR3 contains 16 residues. The V end lost 1 base, the J end lost 2 bases, and 12 bases lay between the germline ends. The CDR3 sequence: CASSLSRQGGNQPQHF. In DNA form, the CDR3 reads TGTGCCAGCAGTTTATCTCGGCAGGGTGGCAATCAGCCCCAGCATTTT.

Comment on this clone: Within the sample, other DNA sequences also encode this same CDR3. The CDR3 is CASSISGTGYNEQFF. The DNA for the CDR3 is TGTGCCAGTAGTATCTCCGGGACAGGCTACAATGAGCAGTTCTTC. The chain is built from TRBV19 and TRBJ2-1; 8 nucleotides match TRBD1. The CDR3 spans 15 residues. The trim removed 3 bases at V and 3 bases at J, leaving 4 bases unmatched. The germline V gene has CDR1 LNHDA and CDR2 SQIVND (reference sequence).

J is TRBJ1-6 and V is TRBV2; 7 bases map to TRBD1. V was pared by 8 bases and J by 6 bases, with 7 bases of the junction left unmatched. The germline V gene encodes CDR1 SNHLY and CDR2 FYNNEI. This CDR3 region has 14 residues. This chain's CDR3 is CASGSTGLNSPLHF. In nucleotides, the CDR3 is TGTGCCAGCGGGTCGACAGGGCTTAATTCACCCCTCCACTTT.

V and J are TRBV18 and TRBJ2-5; the D is unclear. V lost 0 bases and J lost 1, with 9 bases in between. This CDR3 spans 15 amino acids. Germline V gene data show CDR1 as KGHSH and CDR2 as LQKENI. The CDR3 region has the DNA TGTGCCAGCTCACCACCTACAGCCAGCCAAGAGACCCAGTACTTC. Its protein is CASSPPTASQETQYF. The full variable domain, its missing parts supplied by reference TRBV18 and TRBJ2-5, is NAGVMQNPRHLVRRRGQEARLRCSPMKGHSHVYWYRQLPEEGLKFMVYLQKENIIDESGMPKERFSAEFPKEGPSILRIQQVVRGDSAAYFCASSPPTASQETQYFGPGTRLLVL.

The chain combines TRBV5-4 with TRBJ2-7; 7 bases are shared with TRBD1. J was trimmed by 2 bases and V by 1 base; bases with no gene match: 6. This CDR3 has 15 amino acids. Germline CDR1 SGHNT, CDR2 YYREEE (reference sequence). As DNA, the CDR3 is TGTGCCAGCAGCTTGTTCGACAGGGTGGCCTACGAGCAGTACTTC. Translated, it gives CASSLFDRVAYEQYF.

CDR3 sequence (DNA): TGTGCCAGCAGTGCCGGGACAGGGGTGCGCAATCAGCCCCAGCATTTT. Translated: CASSAGTGVRNQPQHF. The rearrangement uses TRBV6-1 and TRBJ1-5; 10 bases agree with TRBD1. Germline V gene data show CDR1 as MNHNS and CDR2 as SASEGT. This CDR3 is built from 16 residues. V shed 4 bases, J shed 2 bases, and the junction held 5 bases outside the gene matches.

V usage is TRBV27 and J usage is TRBJ2-2, with 10 bases fitting TRBD2. The CDR3 contains 16 residues. Trimming cost V 5 bases and J 0 bases; bases outside gene matches: 3. The germline V gene has CDR1 MNHEY and CDR2 SMNVEV (reference sequence). The DNA for the CDR3 is TGTGCCAGCAGTCAAGGACTAGCGGCGAACACCGGGGAGCTGTTTTTT. Translated: CASSQGLAANTGELFF.

The V and J genes are TRBV5-1 and TRBJ2-2; 8 positions agree with TRBD1. CDR1 and CDR2 (germline): SGHRS, YFSETQ. This CDR3 contains 15 residues. J lost 5 bases, V lost 4 bases, and 7 bases had no gene match. The CDR3 region is CASSRQTGETGELFF. DNA for the CDR3: TGCGCCAGCAGCCGGCAGACAGGGGAAACCGGGGAGCTGTTTTTT.

This chain uses TRBV6-1 with TRBJ2-7; tentatively, D is TRBD1 (6 bases). Looked up from germline, CDR1 is MNHNS and CDR2 is SASEGT. The CDR3 covers 14 residues. The V end lost 7 bases, the J end lost 4 bases, and 17 bases lay between the germline ends. CDR3 bases: TGTGCCAGCAAGGGACAACCAAATAGTTACGAGCAGTACTTC. Its translation is CASKGQPNSYEQYF.

As for this clone: This sample includes further DNA sequences coding for the same CDR3. The chain combines TRBV20-1 with TRBJ2-7, with D uncertain. The CDR3 is 11 amino acids. V was pared by 0 bases and J by 4 bases, with 4 bases between. The germline CDR1 and CDR2 sequences are DFQATT and SNEGSKA (reference sequence). CDR3 coding DNA: TGCAGTGCTAGAGAGGGATACGAGCAGTACTTC. It is translated as CSAREGYEQYF.

This clone was counted a single time. The V and J genes are TRBV7-3 and TRBJ1-6, with 9 bases aligning to TRBD1. The CDR3 loop spans 15 amino acids. Unmatched junction bases numbered 4, after V lost 1 base and J lost 9 bases. The germline gives CDR1 SGHTA, CDR2 FQGTGA. CDR3 protein: CASSLMGQGVSPLHF. The CDR3 nucleotides are TGTGCCAGCAGCTTAATGGGACAGGGCGTTTCACCCCTCCACTTT.

This chain uses TRBV6-5 with TRBJ2-7; TRBD2 matches 10 bases. The germline CDR1 and CDR2 sequences are MNHEY and SVGAGI. The length of the CDR3 is 12 residues. V was pared by 6 bases and J by 7 bases, with 3 bases of the junction left unmatched. The CDR3 DNA is TGTGCCAGCAGGGGACTAGCGTGGGAGCAGTACTTC. Encoded protein: CASRGLAWEQYF.

The rearrangement links TRBV15 to TRBJ1-2, with a possible D match to TRBD1 (5 bases). Between the trimmed V and J ends, which lost 1 base and 5 bases, there was a span of 11 bases. The CDR3 loop spans 14 amino acids. Germline lookup yields CDR1 LNHNV and CDR2 YYDKDF (reference sequence). This CDR3 reads CATSRGTGLYGYTF. The CDR3 DNA is TGTGCCACCAGCAGAGGTACAGGATTATATGGCTACACCTTC.

This chain joins TRBV12-5 and TRBJ2-1, with D tentatively TRBD2 (6 bases). CDR1 is LGHNT, CDR2 FRNRAP, per germline. The CDR3 is made up of 12 amino acids. Deletions cut 6 bases from V and 4 bases from J, with 7 bases between. CDR3: CASGRGYNEQFF. As DNA, the CDR3 is TGTGCTAGTGGCCGGGGGTACAATGAGCAGTTCTTC.

The chain is built from TRBV30 and TRBJ1-2; D might be TRBD1 (5 bases). CDR3 length equals 15 residues. Germline V lookup: CDR1 GTSNPN, CDR2 SVGIG (reference sequence). V lost 2 bases to trimming and J lost 6 bases, with 19 bases between them. The chain's CDR3 is CAWSPEGPGGNGYTF. Here the CDR3 DNA reads TGTGCCTGGAGTCCCGAGGGGCCTGGAGGCAATGGCTACACCTTC. The variable domain in full, completed from reference TRBV30 and TRBJ1-2, reads SQTIHQWPATLVQPVGSPLSLECTVEGTSNPNLYWYRQAAGRGLQLLFYSVGIGQISSEVPQNLSASRPQDRQFILSSKKLLLSDSGFYLCAWSPEGPGGNGYTFGSGTRLTVV.

This clone has a single count. The CDR3 here is CSVERTSRRKDTQYF. The CDR3 coding sequence is TGCAGCGTTGAACGGACTAGCCGGAGGAAGGATACGCAGTATTTT. The chain links TRBV29-1 to TRBJ2-3; 8 nucleotides align to TRBD2. CDR1 SQVTM and CDR2 ANQGSEA come from the germline V gene. The ends lost 2 bases at V and 6 bases at J; junction bases unmatched: 10. The CDR3 is made up of 15 amino acids.

In regard to this clone: The sample holds other DNA sequences that translate to the same CDR3. This rearrangement joins TRBV5-1 to TRBJ1-2, with TRBD1 as a possible D gene (6 bases). The V and J ends lost 0 bases and 1 base respectively, with 7 bases between them. CDR3 length: 14 residues. Germline CDR1 reads SGHRS; CDR2 reads YFSETQ. CDR3 bases: TGCGCCAGCAGCTTGGGACAGGATAACTATGGCTACACCTTC. This encodes CASSLGQDNYGYTF.

The V gene is TRBV7-2, the J gene TRBJ2-1; D might be TRBD2 (5 bases). The length of the CDR3 is 17 residues. Germline V CDR1 and CDR2: SGHTA, FQGNSA. V was shortened by 4 bases and J by 4 bases, with 20 bases between the two germline ends. The chain's CDR3 is CASSSASRTTFYNEQFF. The CDR3 DNA sequence: TGTGCCAGCAGCTCGGCTAGCCGCACAACCTTTTACAATGAGCAGTTCTTC.

This chain links TRBV29-1 with TRBJ1-2; 10 positions match TRBD1. CDR1 and CDR2 from the germline V gene are SQVTM and ANQGSEA. V lost 5 bases and J lost 8; bases outside the gene matches: 17. There are 16 residues in the CDR3. In DNA form, the CDR3 reads TGCAGCGTTCCCCGCCGACCCGGGACAGGGGCAAACGGCTACACCTTC. This sequence encodes CSVPRRPGTGANGYTF.

The chain couples TRBV6-5 to TRBJ1-1, with 7 bases lining up with TRBD1. The CDR3 has 13 amino acids. Germline CDR1 reads MNHEY; CDR2 reads SVGAGI. With 6 bases clipped from V and 4 bases from J, the junction kept 5 bases outside the gene matches. The CDR3 is CASRGQAVTEAFF. In DNA form, the CDR3 reads TGTGCCAGCAGAGGACAGGCCGTCACTGAAGCTTTCTTT.

This clone has just one count. The V call is TRBV4-2, the J call TRBJ1-4, with D maybe TRBD1 (6 bases). CDR1 and CDR2 (germline): LGHNA, YNFKEQ. The CDR3 contains 16 residues. The V end lost 0 bases, the J end lost 5 bases, and 13 bases lay between the germline ends. CDR3 nucleotide sequence: TGTGCCAGCAGCCAAGACTGGGCGGGGGCGAATGAAAAACTGTTTTTT. It yields the protein CASSQDWAGANEKLFF.

The chain combines TRBV5-6 with TRBJ1-3, with a possible D match to TRBD1 (6 bases). The length of the CDR3 is 18 residues. Trimming took off 1 base at V and 0 bases at J, with 17 bases between the two ends. Germline loops: CDR1 SGHDT, CDR2 YYEEEE. DNA for the CDR3: TGTGCCAGCAGCTTGTATCAAACGGGGGCCACCTCTGGAAACACCATATATTTT. Protein sequence: CASSLYQTGATSGNTIYF.

This clone was observed a handful of times. The chain joins TRBV7-9 to TRBJ1-2; tentatively, D is TRBD1 (6 bases). The germline V gene has CDR1 SEHNR and CDR2 FQNEAQ (reference sequence). The CDR3 extends over 16 amino acids. The V end lost 3 bases, the J end lost 6 bases, and 20 bases lay between the germline ends. CDR3: CASSLGRELRGHGYTF. The CDR3 DNA reads TGTGCCAGCAGCTTGGGCAGGGAGCTTCGGGGGCATGGCTACACCTTC.

The sample holds a few counts of this clone. The J gene is TRBJ1-1, the V gene TRBV5-6; TRBD1 matches at 7 bases. Germline lookup yields CDR1 SGHDT and CDR2 YYEEEE. The CDR3 is 14 amino acids. Trimming cost V 4 bases and J 3 bases; bases outside gene matches: 6. This CDR3 is CASSVGTAYTEAFF. The CDR3 coding sequence is TGTGCCAGCAGCGTTGGGACAGCCTACACTGAAGCTTTCTTT.

V usage is TRBV7-2 and J usage is TRBJ2-1; TRBD2 matches at 11 bases. The CDR3 covers 15 residues. Germline V gene data show CDR1 as SGHTA and CDR2 as FQGNSA. With V trimmed by 5 bases and J by 7 bases, 7 bases remained unmatched. CDR3 protein: CASSLSGRAENEQFF. CDR3 bases: TGTGCCAGCAGCCTTAGCGGGAGGGCCGAGAATGAGCAGTTCTTC.

The chain employs TRBV7-2 and TRBJ2-7; no reliable D call. This CDR3 contains 14 residues. Germline values: CDR1 SGHTA, CDR2 FQGNSA. The germline V and J ends were trimmed by 5 bases and 1 base, with 12 bases remaining between them. CDR3 in amino acids: CASSQDGISYEQYF. The CDR3 nucleotides read TGTGCCAGCAGCCAAGACGGTATTTCCTACGAGCAGTACTTC.

V gene TRBV30 combines with J gene TRBJ1-3, with D possibly matching TRBD1 (5 bases). Trimming stripped 4 bases from V and 2 bases from J, with 15 bases between. The CDR3 runs to 15 residues. CDR1 GTSNPN and CDR2 SVGIG come from the germline V gene (reference sequence). CDR3 nucleotide sequence: TGTGCCTGGAAACACGGGGGTTCTACTGGAAACACCATATATTTT. Its translation is CAWKHGGSTGNTIYF. Full variable domain (remainder filled in from reference TRBV30 and TRBJ1-3): SQTIHQWPATLVQPVGSPLSLECTVEGTSNPNLYWYRQAAGRGLQLLFYSVGIGQISSEVPQNLSASRPQDRQFILSSKKLLLSDSGFYLCAWKHGGSTGNTIYFGEGSWLTVV.

The gene calls are TRBV18 and TRBJ2-2; 13 bases agree with TRBD2. This CDR3 has 17 residues. Trimming took 5 bases from V and 5 from J; bases not matched to a gene: 8. CDR1 and CDR2 from the germline V gene are KGHSH and LQKENI. CDR3: CASSSFRLAGGTGELFF. The CDR3, as DNA: TGTGCCAGCTCATCATTCCGACTAGCGGGGGGTACCGGGGAGCTGTTTTTT.